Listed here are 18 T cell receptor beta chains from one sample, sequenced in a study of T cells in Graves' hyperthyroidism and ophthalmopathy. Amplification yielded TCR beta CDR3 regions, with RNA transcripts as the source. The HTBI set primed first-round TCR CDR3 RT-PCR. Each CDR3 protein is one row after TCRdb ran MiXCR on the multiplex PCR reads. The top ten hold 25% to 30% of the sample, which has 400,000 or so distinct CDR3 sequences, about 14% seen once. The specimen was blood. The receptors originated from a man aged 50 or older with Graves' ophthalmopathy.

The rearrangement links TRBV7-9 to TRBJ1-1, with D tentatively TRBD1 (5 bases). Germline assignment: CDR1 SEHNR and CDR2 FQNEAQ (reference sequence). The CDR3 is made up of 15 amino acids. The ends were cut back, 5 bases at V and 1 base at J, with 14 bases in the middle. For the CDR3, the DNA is TGTGCCAGCAGCATCTTCCCCAGGGCGAACACTGAAGCTTTCTTT. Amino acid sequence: CASSIFPRANTEAFF.

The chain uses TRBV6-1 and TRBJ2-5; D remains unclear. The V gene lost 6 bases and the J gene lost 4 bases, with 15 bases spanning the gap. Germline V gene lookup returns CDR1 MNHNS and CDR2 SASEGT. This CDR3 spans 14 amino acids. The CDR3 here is CASSGRILGETQYF. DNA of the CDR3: TGTGCCAGCAGCGGAAGAATTCTGGGAGAGACCCAGTACTTC.

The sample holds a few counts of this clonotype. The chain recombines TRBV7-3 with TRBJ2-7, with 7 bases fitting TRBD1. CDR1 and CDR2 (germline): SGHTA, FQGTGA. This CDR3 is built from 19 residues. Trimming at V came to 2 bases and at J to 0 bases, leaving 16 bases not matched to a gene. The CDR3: CASSLWCVFGGTVSYEQYF. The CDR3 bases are TGTGCCAGCAGCTTATGGTGTGTCTTCGGTGGGACAGTCTCCTACGAGCAGTACTTC.

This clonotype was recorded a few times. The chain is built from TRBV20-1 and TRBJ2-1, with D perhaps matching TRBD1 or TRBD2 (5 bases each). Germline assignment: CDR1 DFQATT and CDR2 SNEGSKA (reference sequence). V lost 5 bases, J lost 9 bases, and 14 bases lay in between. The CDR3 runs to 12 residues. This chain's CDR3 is CSAQRGAGEQFF. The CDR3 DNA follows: TGCAGTGCTCAGAGAGGGGCGGGTGAGCAGTTCTTC.

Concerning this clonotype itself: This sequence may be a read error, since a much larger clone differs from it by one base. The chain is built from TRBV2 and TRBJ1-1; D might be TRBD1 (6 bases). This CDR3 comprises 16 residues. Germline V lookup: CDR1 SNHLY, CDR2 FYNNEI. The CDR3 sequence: CASGEALLRGSTEAFF. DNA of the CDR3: TGTGCCAGCGGTGAAGCGCTTCTGAGGGGGAGCACTGAAGCTTTCTTT.

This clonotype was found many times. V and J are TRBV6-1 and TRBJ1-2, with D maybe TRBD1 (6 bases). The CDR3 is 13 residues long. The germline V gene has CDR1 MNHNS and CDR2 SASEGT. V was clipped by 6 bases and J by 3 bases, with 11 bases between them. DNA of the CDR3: TGTGCCAGCAGCAGACAGGTTGACTATGGCTACACCTTC. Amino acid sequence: CASSRQVDYGYTF.

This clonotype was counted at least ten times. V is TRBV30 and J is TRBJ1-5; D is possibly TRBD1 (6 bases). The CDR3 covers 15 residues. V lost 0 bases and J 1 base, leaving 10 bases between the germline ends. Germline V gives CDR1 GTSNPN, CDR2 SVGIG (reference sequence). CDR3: CAWSVGGGSNQPQHF. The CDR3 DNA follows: TGTGCCTGGAGTGTAGGGGGGGGGAGCAATCAGCCCCAGCATTTT.

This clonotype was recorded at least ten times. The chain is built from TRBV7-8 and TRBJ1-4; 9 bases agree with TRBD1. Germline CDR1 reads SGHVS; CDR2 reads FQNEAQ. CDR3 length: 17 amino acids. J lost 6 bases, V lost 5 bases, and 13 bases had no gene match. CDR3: CASSMGQGGILDEKLFF. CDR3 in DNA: TGTGCCAGCAGCATGGGACAGGGAGGAATATTAGATGAAAAACTGTTTTTT.

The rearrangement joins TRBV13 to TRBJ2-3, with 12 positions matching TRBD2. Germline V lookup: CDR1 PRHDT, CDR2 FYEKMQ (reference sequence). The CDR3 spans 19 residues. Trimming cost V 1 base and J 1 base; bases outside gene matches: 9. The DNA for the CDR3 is TGTGCCAGCAGCTTAGAGGCTAGCGGGAGGGCAACGGGCACAGATACGCAGTATTTT. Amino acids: CASSLEASGRATGTDTQYF.

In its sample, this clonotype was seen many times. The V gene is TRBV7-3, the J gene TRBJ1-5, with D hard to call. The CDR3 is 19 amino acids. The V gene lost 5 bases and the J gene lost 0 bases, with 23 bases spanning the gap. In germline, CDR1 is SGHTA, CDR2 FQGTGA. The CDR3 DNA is TGTGCCAGCAGCCCGCCCAACCGGGTTTCTACCTATAGCAATCAGCCCCAGCATTTT. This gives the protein CASSPPNRVSTYSNQPQHF.

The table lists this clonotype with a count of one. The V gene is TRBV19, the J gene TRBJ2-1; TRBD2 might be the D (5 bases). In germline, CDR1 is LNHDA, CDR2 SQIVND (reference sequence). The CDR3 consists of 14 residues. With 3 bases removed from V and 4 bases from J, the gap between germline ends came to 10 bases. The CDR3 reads CASSILAAYNEQFF. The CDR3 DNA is TGTGCCAGTAGTATCCTAGCAGCGTACAATGAGCAGTTCTTC.

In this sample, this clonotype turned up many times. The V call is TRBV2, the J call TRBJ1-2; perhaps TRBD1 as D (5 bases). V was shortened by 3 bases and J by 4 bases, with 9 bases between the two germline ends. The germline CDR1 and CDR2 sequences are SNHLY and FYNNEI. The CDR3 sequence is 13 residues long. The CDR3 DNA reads TGTGCCAGCAGTGACCAGGGTCCCTATGGCTACACCTTC. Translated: CASSDQGPYGYTF. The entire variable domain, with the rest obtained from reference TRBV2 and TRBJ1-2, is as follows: EPEVTQTPSHQVTQMGQEVILRCVPISNHLYFYWYRQILGQKVEFLVSFYNNEISEKSEIFDDQFSVERPDGSNFTLKIRSTKLEDSAMYFCASSDQGPYGYTFGSGTRLTVV.

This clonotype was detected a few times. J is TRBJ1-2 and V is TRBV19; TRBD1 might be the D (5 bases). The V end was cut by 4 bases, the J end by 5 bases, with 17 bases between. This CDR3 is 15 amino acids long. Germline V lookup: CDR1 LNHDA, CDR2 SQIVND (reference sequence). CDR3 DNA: TGTGCCAGTAGTACCAAAAGACAGCACCCTTATGGCTACACCTTC. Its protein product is CASSTKRQHPYGYTF.

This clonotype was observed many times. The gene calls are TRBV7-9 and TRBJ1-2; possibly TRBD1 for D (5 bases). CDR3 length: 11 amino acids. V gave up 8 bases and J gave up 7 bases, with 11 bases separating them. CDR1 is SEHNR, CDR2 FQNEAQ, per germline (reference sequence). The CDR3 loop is CASGGGGGYTF. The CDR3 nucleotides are TGTGCCAGCGGGGGGGGTGGTGGCTACACCTTC.

In nucleotides, the CDR3 is TGTGCCAGCAGTTCGGCCCTATATGGCTACACCTTC. Residues: CASSSALYGYTF. V is TRBV6-1 and J is TRBJ1-2; no clear D gene. The CDR3 covers 12 residues. Germline V gene data show CDR1 as MNHNS and CDR2 as SASEGT. Deletions cut 5 bases from V and 5 bases from J, with 9 bases between.

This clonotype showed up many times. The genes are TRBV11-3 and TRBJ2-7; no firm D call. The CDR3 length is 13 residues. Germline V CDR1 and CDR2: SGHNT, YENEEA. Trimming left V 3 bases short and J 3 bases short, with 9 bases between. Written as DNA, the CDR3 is TGTGCCAGCAGCTTTTCGGGCCTCTACGAGCAGTACTTC. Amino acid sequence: CASSFSGLYEQYF. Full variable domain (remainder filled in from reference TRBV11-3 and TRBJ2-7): EAGVVQSPRYKIIEKKQPVAFWCNPISGHNTLYWYLQNLGQGPELLIRYENEEAVDDSQLPKDRFSAERLKGVDSTLKIQPAELGDSAVYLCASSFSGLYEQYFGPGTRLTVT.

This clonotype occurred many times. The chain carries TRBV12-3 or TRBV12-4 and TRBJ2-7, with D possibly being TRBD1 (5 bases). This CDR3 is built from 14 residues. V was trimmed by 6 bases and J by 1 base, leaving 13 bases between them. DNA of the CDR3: TGTGCCAGCAGCCCGGATCAGGGTTCCTACGAGCAGTACTTC. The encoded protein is CASSPDQGSYEQYF.

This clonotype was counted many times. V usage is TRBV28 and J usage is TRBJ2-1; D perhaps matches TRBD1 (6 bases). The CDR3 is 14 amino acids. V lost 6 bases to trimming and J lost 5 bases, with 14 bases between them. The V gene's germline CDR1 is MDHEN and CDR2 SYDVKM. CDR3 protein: CASSLLGGNNEQFF. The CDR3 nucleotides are TGTGCCAGCAGCTTGCTAGGGGGTAACAATGAGCAGTTCTTC.